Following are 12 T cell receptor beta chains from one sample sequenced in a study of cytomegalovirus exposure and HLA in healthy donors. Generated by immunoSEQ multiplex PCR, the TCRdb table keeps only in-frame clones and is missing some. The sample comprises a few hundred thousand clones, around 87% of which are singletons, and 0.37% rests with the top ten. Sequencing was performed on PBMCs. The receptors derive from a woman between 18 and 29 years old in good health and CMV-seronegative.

CDR3 nucleotide sequence: TGCGCCAGCAGCCAAGCCCCCAGGGGGCCCTACAATGAGCAGTTCTTC. It specifies CASSQAPRGPYNEQFF. The genes are TRBV4-3 and TRBJ2-1; 8 nucleotides line up with TRBD1. The junction had 4 bases not matched to a gene; V was cut back by 1 base and J by 2 bases. This CDR3 has 16 amino acids. Germline V gene lookup returns CDR1 LGHNA and CDR2 YSLEER.

Here the CDR3 DNA reads TGTGCCAGCAGGACATTAACAGGGGACCAAGAGACCCAGTACTTC. Translated, it gives CASRTLTGDQETQYF. The rearrangement joins TRBV2 to TRBJ2-5; 7 bases fit TRBD1. Germline V gene lookup returns CDR1 SNHLY and CDR2 FYNNEI. The CDR3 length is 15 residues. The junction had 7 bases not matched to a gene; V was cut back by 6 bases and J by 0 bases.

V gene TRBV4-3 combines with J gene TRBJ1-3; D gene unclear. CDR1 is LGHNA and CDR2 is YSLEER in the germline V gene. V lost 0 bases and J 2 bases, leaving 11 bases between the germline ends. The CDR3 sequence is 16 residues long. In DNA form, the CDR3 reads TGCGCCAGCAGCCAAGACTTTGACACGCCTGGAAACACCATATATTTT. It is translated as CASSQDFDTPGNTIYF.

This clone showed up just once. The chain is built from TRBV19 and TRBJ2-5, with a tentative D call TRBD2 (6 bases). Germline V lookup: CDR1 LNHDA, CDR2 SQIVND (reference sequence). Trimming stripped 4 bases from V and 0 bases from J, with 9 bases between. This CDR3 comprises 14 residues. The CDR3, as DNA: TGTGCCAGTAGTAACGCGGGGTACCAAGAGACCCAGTACTTC. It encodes CASSNAGYQETQYF. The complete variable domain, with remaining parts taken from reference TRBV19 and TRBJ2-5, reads DGGITQSPKYLFRKEGQNVTLSCEQNLNHDAMYWYRQDPGQGLRLIYYSQIVNDFQKGDIAEGYSVSREKKESFPLTVTSAQKNPTAFYLCASSNAGYQETQYFGPGTRLLVL.

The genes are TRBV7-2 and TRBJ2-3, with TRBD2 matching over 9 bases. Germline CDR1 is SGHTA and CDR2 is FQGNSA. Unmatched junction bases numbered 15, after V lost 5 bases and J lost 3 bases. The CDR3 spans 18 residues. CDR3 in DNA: TGTGCCAGCAGCCGAGGGCGGCTAGCGGGGTCTCGGACAGATACGCAGTATTTT. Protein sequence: CASSRGRLAGSRTDTQYF. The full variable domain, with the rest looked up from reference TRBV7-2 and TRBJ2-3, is GAGVSQSPSNKVTEKGKDVELRCDPISGHTALYWYRQSLGQGLEFLIYFQGNSAPDKSGLPSDRFSAERTGGSVSTLTIQRTQQEDSAVYLCASSRGRLAGSRTDTQYFGPGTRLTVL.

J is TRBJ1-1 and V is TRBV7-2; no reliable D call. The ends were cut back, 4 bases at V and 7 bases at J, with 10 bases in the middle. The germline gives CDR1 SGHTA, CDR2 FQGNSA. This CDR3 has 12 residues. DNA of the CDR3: TGTGCCAGCAGCTACGCTCGGGTTGAAGCTTTCTTT. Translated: CASSYARVEAFF.

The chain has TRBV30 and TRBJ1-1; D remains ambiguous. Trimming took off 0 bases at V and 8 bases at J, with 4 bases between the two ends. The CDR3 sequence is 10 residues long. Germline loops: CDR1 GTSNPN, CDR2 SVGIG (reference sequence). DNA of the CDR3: TGTGCCTGGAGTGTACAAGAAGCTTTCTTT. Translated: CAWSVQEAFF.

CDR3 loop: CASSEGRSYGYTF. In DNA, the CDR3 is TGTGCCAGCAGTGAGGGGAGGTCCTATGGCTACACCTTC. The chain employs TRBV28 and TRBJ1-2, with a possible D match to TRBD1 (5 bases). The CDR3 consists of 13 residues. Trimming pared 5 bases from V and 4 bases from J, leaving 11 bases between. Germline lookup yields CDR1 MDHEN and CDR2 SYDVKM.

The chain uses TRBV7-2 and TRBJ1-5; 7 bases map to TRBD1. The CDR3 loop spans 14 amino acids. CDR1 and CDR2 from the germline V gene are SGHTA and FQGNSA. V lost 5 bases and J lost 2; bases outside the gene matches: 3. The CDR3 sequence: CASSRQGGNQPQHF. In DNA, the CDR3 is TGTGCCAGCAGCCGACAGGGTGGCAATCAGCCCCAGCATTTT.

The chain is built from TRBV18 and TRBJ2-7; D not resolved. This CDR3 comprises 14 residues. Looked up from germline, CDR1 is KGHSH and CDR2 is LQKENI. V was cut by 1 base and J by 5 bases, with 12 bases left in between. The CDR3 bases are TGTGCCAGCTCACCACGGAACCTAGTCCACGAGCAGTACGTC. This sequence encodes CASSPRNLVHEQYV.

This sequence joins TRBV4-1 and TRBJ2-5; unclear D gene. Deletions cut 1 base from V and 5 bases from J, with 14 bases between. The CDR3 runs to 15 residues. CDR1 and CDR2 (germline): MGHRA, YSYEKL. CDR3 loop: CASSQGSLSGETQYF. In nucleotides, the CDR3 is TGCGCCAGCAGCCAAGGTAGTTTATCCGGGGAGACCCAGTACTTC.

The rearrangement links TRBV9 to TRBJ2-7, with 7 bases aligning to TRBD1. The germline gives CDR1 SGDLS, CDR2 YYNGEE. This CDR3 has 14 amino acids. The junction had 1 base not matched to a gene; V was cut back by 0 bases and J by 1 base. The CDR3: CASSVEGASYEQYF. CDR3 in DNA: TGTGCCAGCAGCGTAGAGGGGGCGTCCTACGAGCAGTACTTC.